There are a few counts of the clone carrying this T cell receptor (beta chain). Its antigen is unidentified. The data originate from a study of blood T cells in healthy people across ages. Study background: Per two T cells, about one barcoded beta molecule was captured through template switching.

Primed by a sample-barcoded 5' primer and a J-beta primer mix, a second PCR proceeded for 7 to 11 cycles. A single record per CDR3 protein comes from TCRdb applying MiXCR to the 5' RACE reads. The data contain hundreds of thousands of distinct CDR3 sequences, around 43% of them singletons. The study's findings and limits: Long-lived and aged donors differed, with more naive CD4+ cells and higher diversity in the long-lived. It was found that TCR beta diversity correlated strongly with the percentage of naive T cells. Donor CMV status was unknown, possibly confounding expanded clonotype changes.

The sequencing input was blood. The clonotype comes from a man in his 60s in good health.

CDR3 bases: TGCAGTGCTAGAGTGCAGGACATATCCTACGAGCAGTACTTC. This encodes CSARVQDISYEQYF. The chain recombines TRBV20-1 with TRBJ2-7; D might be TRBD1 (5 bases). The germline CDR1 and CDR2 sequences are DFQATT and SNEGSKA (reference sequence). The V gene lost 1 base and the J gene lost 1 base, with 11 bases spanning the gap. This CDR3 has 14 residues.